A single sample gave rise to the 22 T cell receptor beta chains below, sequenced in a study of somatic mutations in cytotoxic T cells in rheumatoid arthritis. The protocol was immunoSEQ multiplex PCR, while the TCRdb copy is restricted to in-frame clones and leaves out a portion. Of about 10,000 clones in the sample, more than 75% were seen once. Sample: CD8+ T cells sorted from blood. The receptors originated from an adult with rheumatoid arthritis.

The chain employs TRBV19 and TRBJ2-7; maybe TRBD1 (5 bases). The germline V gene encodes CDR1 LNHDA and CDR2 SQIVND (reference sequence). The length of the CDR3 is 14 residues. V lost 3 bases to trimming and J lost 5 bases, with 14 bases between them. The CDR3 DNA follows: TGTGCCAGTAGTATTAGGGCAGGGTTCCACGAGCAGTACTTC. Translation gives CASSIRAGFHEQYF.

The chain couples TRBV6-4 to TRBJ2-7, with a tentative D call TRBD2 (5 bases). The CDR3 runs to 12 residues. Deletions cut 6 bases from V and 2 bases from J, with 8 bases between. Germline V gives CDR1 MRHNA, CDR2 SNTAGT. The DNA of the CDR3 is TGTGCCAGCAGAGCCGGGACCTACGAGCAGTACTTC. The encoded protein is CASRAGTYEQYF.

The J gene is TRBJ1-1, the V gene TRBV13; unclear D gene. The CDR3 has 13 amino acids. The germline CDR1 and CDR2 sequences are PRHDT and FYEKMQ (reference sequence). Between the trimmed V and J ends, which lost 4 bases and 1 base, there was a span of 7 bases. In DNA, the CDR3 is TGTGCCAGCAGCTCGGGCCAGAACACTGAAGCTTTCTTT. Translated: CASSSGQNTEAFF.

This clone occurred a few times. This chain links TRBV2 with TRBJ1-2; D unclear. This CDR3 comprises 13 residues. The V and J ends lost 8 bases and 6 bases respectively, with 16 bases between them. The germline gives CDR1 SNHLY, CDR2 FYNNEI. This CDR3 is CASWTSDGNGYTF. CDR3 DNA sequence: TGTGCCAGCTGGACGAGCGACGGCAATGGCTACACCTTC. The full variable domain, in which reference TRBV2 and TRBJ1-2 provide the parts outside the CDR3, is EPEVTQTPSHQVTQMGQEVILRCVPISNHLYFYWYRQILGQKVEFLVSFYNNEISEKSEIFDDQFSVERPDGSNFTLKIRSTKLEDSAMYFCASWTSDGNGYTFGSGTRLTVV.

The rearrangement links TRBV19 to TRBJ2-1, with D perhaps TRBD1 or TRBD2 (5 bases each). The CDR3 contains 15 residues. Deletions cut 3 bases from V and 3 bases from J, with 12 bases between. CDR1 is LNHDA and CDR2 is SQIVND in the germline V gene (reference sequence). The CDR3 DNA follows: TGTGCCAGTAGTATCACGGGACGAAGCTACAATGAGCAGTTCTTC. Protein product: CASSITGRSYNEQFF. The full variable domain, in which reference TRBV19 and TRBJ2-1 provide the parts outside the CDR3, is DGGITQSPKYLFRKEGQNVTLSCEQNLNHDAMYWYRQDPGQGLRLIYYSQIVNDFQKGDIAEGYSVSREKKESFPLTVTSAQKNPTAFYLCASSITGRSYNEQFFGPGTRLTVL.

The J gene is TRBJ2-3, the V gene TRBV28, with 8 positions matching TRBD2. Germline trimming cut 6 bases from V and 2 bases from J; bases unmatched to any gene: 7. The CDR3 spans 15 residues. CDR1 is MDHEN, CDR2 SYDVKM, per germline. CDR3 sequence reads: CASRFSGGDTDTQYF. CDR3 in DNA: TGTGCCAGCAGATTCAGCGGGGGAGACACAGATACGCAGTATTTT.

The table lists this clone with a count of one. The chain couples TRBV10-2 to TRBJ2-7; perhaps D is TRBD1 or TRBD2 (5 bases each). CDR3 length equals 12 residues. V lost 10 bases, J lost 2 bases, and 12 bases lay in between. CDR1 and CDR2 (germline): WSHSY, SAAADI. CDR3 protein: CAIGTETYEQYF. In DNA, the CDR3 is TGCGCCATTGGGACGGAGACCTACGAGCAGTACTTC.

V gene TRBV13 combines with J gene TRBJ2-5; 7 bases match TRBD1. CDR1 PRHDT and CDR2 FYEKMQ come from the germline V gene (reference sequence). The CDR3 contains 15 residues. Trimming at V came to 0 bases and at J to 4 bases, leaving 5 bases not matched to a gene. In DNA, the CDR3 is TGTGCCAGCAGCTTAGGAGGGGGCATGGGAGAGACCCAGTACTTC. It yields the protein CASSLGGGMGETQYF.

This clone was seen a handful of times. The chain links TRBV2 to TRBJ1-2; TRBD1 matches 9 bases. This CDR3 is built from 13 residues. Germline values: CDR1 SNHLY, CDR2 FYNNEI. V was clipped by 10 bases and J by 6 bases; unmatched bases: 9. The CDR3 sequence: CANRQGDYDGYTF. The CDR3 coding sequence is TGTGCCAACCGACAGGGGGACTACGATGGCTACACCTTC.

The chain's CDR3 is CASSDNSGTGNTEAFF. DNA of the CDR3: TGTGCCAGCAGCGACAACTCGGGGACAGGGAACACTGAAGCTTTCTTT. This chain joins TRBV9 and TRBJ1-1, with 8 nucleotides matching TRBD1. Unmatched junction bases numbered 8, after V lost 3 bases and J lost 1 base. Germline CDR1 is SGDLS and CDR2 is YYNGEE. The CDR3 spans 16 residues.

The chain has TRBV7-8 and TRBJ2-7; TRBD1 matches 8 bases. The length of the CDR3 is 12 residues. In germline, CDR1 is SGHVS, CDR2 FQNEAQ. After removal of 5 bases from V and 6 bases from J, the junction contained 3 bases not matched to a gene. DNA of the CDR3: TGTGCCAGCAGCAGGACAGGGAGCGAGCAGTACTTC. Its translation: CASSRTGSEQYF. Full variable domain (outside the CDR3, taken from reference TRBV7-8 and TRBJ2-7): GAGVSQSPRYKVAKRGQDVALRCDPISGHVSLFWYQQALGQGPEFLTYFQNEAQLDKSGLPSDRFFAERPEGSVSTLKIQRTQQEDSAVYLCASSRTGSEQYFGPGTRLTVT.

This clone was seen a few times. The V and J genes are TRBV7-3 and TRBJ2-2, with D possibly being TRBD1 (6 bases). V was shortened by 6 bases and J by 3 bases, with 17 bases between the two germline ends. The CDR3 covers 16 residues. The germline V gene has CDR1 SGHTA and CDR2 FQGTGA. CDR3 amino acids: CASSGGAGLYTGELFF. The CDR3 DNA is TGTGCCAGCAGTGGGGGCGCAGGACTTTACACCGGGGAGCTGTTTTTT.

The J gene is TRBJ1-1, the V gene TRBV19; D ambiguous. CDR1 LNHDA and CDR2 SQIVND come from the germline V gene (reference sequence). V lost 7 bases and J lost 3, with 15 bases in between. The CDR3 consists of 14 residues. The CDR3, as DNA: TGTGCCAGTATTGGTGGGGTAGGGCACACTGAAGCTTTCTTT. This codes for CASIGGVGHTEAFF. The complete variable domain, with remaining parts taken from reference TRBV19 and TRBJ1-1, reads DGGITQSPKYLFRKEGQNVTLSCEQNLNHDAMYWYRQDPGQGLRLIYYSQIVNDFQKGDIAEGYSVSREKKESFPLTVTSAQKNPTAFYLCASIGGVGHTEAFFGQGTRLTVV.

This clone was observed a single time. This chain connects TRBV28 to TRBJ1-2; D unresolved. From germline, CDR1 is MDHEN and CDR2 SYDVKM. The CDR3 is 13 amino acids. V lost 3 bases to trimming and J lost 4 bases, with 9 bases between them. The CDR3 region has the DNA TGTGCCAGCAGTTTGCAGGTCCTCTATGGCTACACCTTC. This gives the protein CASSLQVLYGYTF.

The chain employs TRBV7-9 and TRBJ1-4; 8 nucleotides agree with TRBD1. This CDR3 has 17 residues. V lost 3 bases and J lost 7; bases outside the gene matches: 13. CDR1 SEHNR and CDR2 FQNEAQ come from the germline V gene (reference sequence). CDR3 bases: TGTGCCAGCAGCTTGGCTCGTAACAGGGGGGGGATTGAAAAACTGTTTTTT. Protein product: CASSLARNRGGIEKLFF. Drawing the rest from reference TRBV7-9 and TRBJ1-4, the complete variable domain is DTGVSQNPRHKITKRGQNVTFRCDPISEHNRLYWYRQTLGQGPEFLTYFQNEAQLEKSRLLSDRFSAERPKGSFSTLEIQRTEQGDSAMYLCASSLARNRGGIEKLFFGSGTQLSVL.

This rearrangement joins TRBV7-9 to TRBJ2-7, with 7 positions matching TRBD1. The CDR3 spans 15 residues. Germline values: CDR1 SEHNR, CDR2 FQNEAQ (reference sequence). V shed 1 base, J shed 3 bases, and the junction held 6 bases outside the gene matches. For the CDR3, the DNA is TGTGCCAGCAGCTTAGGGCAGGGGGTACGCTACGAGCAGTACTTC. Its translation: CASSLGQGVRYEQYF. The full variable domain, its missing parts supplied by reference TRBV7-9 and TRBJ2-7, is DTGVSQNPRHKITKRGQNVTFRCDPISEHNRLYWYRQTLGQGPEFLTYFQNEAQLEKSRLLSDRFSAERPKGSFSTLEIQRTEQGDSAMYLCASSLGQGVRYEQYFGPGTRLTVT.

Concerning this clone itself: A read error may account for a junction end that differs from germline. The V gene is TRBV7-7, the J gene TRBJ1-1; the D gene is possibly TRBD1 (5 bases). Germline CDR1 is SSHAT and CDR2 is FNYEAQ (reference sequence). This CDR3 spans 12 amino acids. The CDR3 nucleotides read TGTGCTAGCAGCCCCCTTGGGGGGGAAGCTTTCTTT. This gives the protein CASSPLGGEAFF.

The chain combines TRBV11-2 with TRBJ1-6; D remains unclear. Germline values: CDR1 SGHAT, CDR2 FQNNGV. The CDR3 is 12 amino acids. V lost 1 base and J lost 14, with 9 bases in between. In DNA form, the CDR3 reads TGTGCCAGCAGCTTAGCAGGAGACGCCCTCCACTTT. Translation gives CASSLAGDALHF. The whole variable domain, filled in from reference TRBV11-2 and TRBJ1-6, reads EAGVAQSPRYKIIEKRQSVAFWCNPISGHATLYWYQQILGQGPKLLIQFQNNGVVDDSQLPKDRFSAERLKGVDSTLKIQPAKLEDSAVYLCASSLAGDALHFGNGTRLTVT.

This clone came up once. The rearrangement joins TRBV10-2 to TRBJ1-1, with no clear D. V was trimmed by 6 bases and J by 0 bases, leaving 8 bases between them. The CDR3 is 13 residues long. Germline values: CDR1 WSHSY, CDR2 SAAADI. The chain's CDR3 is CASRSNLNTEAFF. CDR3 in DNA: TGCGCCAGCAGAAGTAACCTGAACACTGAAGCTTTCTTT.

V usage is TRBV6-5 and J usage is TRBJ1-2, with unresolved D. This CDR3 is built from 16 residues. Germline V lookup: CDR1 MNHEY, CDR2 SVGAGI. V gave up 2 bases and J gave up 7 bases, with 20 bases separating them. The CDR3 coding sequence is TGTGCCAGCAGTTACGATTTTTTTTCGACCCCCGCTGGCTACACCTTC. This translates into CASSYDFFSTPAGYTF.

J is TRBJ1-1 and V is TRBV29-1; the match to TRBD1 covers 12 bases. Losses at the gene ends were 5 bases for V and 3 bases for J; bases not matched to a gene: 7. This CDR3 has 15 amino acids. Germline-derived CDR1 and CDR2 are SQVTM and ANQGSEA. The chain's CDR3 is CSVPGTGGLDTEAFF. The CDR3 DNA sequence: TGCAGCGTTCCCGGGACAGGGGGCTTAGACACTGAAGCTTTCTTT.

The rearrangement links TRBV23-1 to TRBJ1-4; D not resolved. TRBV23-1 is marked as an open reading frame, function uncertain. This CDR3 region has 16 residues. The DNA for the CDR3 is TGCGGCCGTAGGTTCAGCGTAGCGGAACCTAATGAAAAACTGTTTTTT. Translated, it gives CGRRFSVAEPNEKLFF.